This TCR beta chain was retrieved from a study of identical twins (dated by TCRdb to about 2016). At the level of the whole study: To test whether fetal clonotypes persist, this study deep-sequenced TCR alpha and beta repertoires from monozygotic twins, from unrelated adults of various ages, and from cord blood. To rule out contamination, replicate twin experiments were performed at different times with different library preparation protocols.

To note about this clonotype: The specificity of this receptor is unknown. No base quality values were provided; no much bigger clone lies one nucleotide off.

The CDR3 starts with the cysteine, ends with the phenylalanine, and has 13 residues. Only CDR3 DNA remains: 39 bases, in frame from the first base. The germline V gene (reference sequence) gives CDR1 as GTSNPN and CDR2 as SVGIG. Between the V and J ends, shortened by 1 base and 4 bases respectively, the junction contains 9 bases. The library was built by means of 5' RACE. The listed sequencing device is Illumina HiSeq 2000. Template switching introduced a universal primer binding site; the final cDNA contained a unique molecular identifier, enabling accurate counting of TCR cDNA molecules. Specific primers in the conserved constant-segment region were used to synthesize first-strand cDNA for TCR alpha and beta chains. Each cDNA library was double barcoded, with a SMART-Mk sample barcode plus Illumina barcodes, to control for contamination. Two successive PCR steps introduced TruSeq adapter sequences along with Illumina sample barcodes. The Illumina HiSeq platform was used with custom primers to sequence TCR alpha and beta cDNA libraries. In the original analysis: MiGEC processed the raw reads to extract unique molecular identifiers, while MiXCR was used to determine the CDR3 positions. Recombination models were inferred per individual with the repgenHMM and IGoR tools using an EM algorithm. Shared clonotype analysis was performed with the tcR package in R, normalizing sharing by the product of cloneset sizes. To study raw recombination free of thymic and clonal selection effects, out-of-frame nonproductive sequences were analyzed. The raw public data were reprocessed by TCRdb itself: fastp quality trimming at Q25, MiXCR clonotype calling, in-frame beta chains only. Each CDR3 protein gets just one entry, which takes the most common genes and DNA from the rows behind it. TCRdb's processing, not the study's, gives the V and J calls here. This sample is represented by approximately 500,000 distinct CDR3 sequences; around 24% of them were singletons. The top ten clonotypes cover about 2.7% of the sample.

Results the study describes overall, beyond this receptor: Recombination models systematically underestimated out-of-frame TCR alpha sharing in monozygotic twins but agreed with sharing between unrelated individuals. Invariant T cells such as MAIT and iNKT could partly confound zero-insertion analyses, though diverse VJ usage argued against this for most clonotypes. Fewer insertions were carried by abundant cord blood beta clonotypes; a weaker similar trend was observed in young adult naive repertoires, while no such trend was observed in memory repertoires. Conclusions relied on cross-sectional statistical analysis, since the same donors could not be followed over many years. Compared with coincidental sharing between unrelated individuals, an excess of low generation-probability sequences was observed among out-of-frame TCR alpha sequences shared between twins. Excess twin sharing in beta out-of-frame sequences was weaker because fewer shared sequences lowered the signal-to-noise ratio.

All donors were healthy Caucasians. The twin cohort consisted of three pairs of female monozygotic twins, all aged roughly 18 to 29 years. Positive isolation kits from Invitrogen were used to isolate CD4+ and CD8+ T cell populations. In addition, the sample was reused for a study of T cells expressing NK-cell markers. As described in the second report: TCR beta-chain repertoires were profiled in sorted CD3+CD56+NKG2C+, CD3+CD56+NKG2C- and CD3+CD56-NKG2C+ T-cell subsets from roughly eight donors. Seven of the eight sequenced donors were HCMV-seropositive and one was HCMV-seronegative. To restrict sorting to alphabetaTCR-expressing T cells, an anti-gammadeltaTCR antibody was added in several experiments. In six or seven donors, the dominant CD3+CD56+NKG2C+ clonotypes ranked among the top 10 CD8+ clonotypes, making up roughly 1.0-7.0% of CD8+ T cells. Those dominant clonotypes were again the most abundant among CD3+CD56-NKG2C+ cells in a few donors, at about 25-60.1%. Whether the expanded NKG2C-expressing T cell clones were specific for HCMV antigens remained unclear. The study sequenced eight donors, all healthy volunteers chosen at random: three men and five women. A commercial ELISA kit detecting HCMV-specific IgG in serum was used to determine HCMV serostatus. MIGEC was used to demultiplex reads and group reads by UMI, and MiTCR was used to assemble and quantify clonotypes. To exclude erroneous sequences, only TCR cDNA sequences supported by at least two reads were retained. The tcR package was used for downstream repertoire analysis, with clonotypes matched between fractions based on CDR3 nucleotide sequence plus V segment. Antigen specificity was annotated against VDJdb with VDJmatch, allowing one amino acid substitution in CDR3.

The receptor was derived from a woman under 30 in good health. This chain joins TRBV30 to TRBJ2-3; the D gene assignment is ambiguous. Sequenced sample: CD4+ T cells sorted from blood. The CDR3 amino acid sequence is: CAWSGLVADTQYF. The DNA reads TGTGCCTGGAGTGGGCTAGTAGCAGATACGCAGTATTTT.